This T cell receptor beta chain was recovered during a study of CD8+ T cells in alopecia areata. Study in general: Treated patients were dosed with oral tofacitinib, taking 5 to 10 mg twice daily.

Cell sorting was applied to PBMCs, and CD4+ and CD8+ T cells were collected. The authors extracted RNA and reverse transcribed it into cDNA as the sequencing template. TCRdb keeps only in-frame clones here, not all; method: immunoSEQ multiplex PCR. This sample yields about 140,000 clones, of which 45% to 60% are seen a single time; more than 0.95% belongs to the top ten. The sample in question was CD4+ T cells sorted from blood, obtained at week 0. The sequence was collected from a human donor with alopecia areata.

The CDR3, as DNA: TGTGCCAGCAGACTGGGTGATACGCAGTATTTT. This gives the protein CASRLGDTQYF. The chain carries TRBV7-9 and TRBJ2-3; D is undetermined. CDR1 SEHNR and CDR2 FQNEAQ come from the germline V gene (reference sequence). V lost 6 bases, J lost 6 bases, and 7 bases lay in between. This CDR3 is built from 11 residues.